This TCR beta chain derives from a study of blood T cell repertoires in COVID-19 (dated by TCRdb to 2020 to 2022). About the study as a whole: Collaborator samples came from the United States, Italy and Spain and covered acute and convalescent phases of COVID-19. The prospective study material was composed of cDNA or gDNA derived from T cells, B-cell-depleted T cells, or PBMCs. Deeply sampled blood TCRbeta repertoires from subjects exposed to, actively infected with, or recovered from COVID-19 were included in the dataset. The repertoires were released in a freely available public database intended as a resource for research on the immune response to SARS-CoV-2. The samples were drawn from two sources: the first 160 participants of the ongoing ImmuneRACE study, and approximately 1,300 subjects contributed by 6 global collaborators. Sample metadata almost always included a de-identified subject ID, COVID-19 status, age in years and sex. Where available, HLA class I and class II types were obtained from metadata supplied by the sample provider rather than from assay-based typing. Study-wide conclusions, independent of this receptor: How much clinical and demographic metadata was included differed by source and by participant, and the metadata was provided uncurated.

This clone was seen a single time. The clone's antigen remains unknown. Per-base quality was not reported, and no clone a single base away is much larger than it. The collaborating institutions used their own protocols to collect whole blood in K2EDTA tubes. For TCRbeta analysis, collaborator samples were shipped as frozen whole blood, as isolated PBMCs, or as DNA extracted from either sample type. At the junction V is shortened by 0 bases and J by 4 bases; bases outside the gene matches: 8. The CDR3 holds 17 amino acids from the cysteine to the phenylalanine. Only the CDR3 region is kept as DNA, spanning 51 bases read in frame from base 1. According to the germline V gene, CDR1 reads LGHNA and CDR2 reads YSLEER. The immunoSEQ Assay, a bias-controlled multiplex PCR, was used to amplify TCRbeta CDR3 regions from genomic DNA. The source study handled its data this way. Nucleated cell counts per sample were estimated from amplification of reference gene primers within the assay. Sequence reads were collapsed and filtered to measure the absolute abundance of every unique TCRbeta CDR3 rearrangement. Productive Simpson clonality was computed per sample as the square root of Simpson's diversity index over productive rearrangements. TCRdb mirrors the immuneACCESS table, restricted to in-frame sequences. Some clones are absent from its copies; in checked studies, under half trace to an unresolved V gene, and the reason for the others is unknown. The V and J calls and clone size are taken from that table; D and trimming were inferred from the DNA. Counted in this sample were about 83,000 clones; about nine tenths of them appeared once. Around 2.9% of the sample comes from the top ten.

The receptor comes from a woman in her forties or fifties with active or convalescent COVID-19. The sequenced sample consisted of peripheral blood. This sequence uses TRBV4-3 and TRBJ1-4, with 7 bases matching TRBD1. The bases read TGCGCCAGCAGCCAAGAGGAGGAGGGACAGTTTAATGAAAAACTGTTTTTT. It translates to CASSQEEEGQFNEKLFF.